This TCR beta chain was profiled in a study of T cell responses to AZD1222 COVID-19 vaccine. Study-level findings and limits: Baseline testing showed seropositivity in only a handful of AZD1222 recipients. Nearly half of the spike-specific TCRs reportedly recognize variant regions that carry no mutations.

A note on this clone: Its cognate antigen is unknown.

Here immunoSEQ multiplex PCR was the method, and the copy in TCRdb shows in-frame clones only, minus some. The table includes 150,000 to 180,000 clones, less than 90% detected once. The starting material was peripheral blood, obtained on day 0 of AZD1222 vaccination. The TCR sequence derives from an adult in good health.

Here the CDR3 reads CASSPSGASTDTQYF. In DNA, the CDR3 is TGTGCCAGCAGCCCTTCAGGGGCTAGCACAGATACGCAGTATTTT. V usage is TRBV9 and J usage is TRBJ2-3; D is perhaps TRBD1 (6 bases). V lost 4 bases and J lost 0, with 12 bases in between. This CDR3 contains 15 residues. From germline, CDR1 is SGDLS and CDR2 YYNGEE.